This record concerns one TCR beta chain sequence. Sequencing used immunoSEQ multiplex PCR; TCRdb keeps in-frame clones, though not all of them. This table holds hundreds of thousands of clones, roughly 90% found once. This entry belongs to a study of shared T cell receptors in the human thymus. V shed 7 bases, J shed 4 bases, and the junction held 8 bases outside the gene matches. The CDR3 spans 14 residues. These sequences were also reported in another study, on human thymus T cells. That study adds: Serving as donors were healthy Finnish infants, each of whom was having open corrective surgery for congenital heart defects. During corrective heart surgery, resections were taken, and the thymus tissue came from them. There appeared to be biased usage of V and J genes in thymic and blood repertoires. Related research found strongly overlapping thymic repertoires in unrelated individuals.

This TCR derives from a boy under two years old with a congenital heart defect. Sequencing used thymocytes. The chain couples TRBV23-1 to TRBJ2-7; TRBD1 agrees at 9 bases. TRBV23-1 is identified as an open reading frame with a role that is uncertain. CDR3: CASTRDRERYEQYF. Here the CDR3 DNA reads TGCGCCAGCACTAGGGACAGGGAGCGTTACGAGCAGTACTTC.